What follows describes a single TCR beta chain. Treatment here: 15 to 20 received Ad26.COV2.S at low or high dose, single or two shots; about 5 received placebo; per-sample allocation not given. The samples were gathered on day 63 after the first injection of vaccine or placebo. This table comes from immunoSEQ multiplex PCR, and its TCRdb copy is limited to in-frame clones, with some not included. The repertoire holds about 680,000 clones, with 89% as singletons. The CDR3 extends over 17 amino acids. The V gene end was trimmed by 3 bases and the J gene end by 5 bases; junction bases not matched to a gene: 5. CDR1 and CDR2 (germline): SGHDN, FVKESK. The source of the sample is a study of Ad26.COV2.S vaccination and SARS-CoV-2 variants.

The sequencing here drew on peripheral blood, taken in a trial of Ad26.COV2.S vaccine versus placebo. V is TRBV14 and J is TRBJ2-1; 15 nucleotides match TRBD2. The clonotype originates from a person aged 18 to 59 who received the Ad26.COV2.S COVID-19 vaccine or a placebo. For the CDR3, the DNA is TGTGCCAGCAGCCAGGCCGGGACTAGCGGGAGGAACAATGAGCAGTTCTTC. This translates into CASSQAGTSGRNNEQFF.